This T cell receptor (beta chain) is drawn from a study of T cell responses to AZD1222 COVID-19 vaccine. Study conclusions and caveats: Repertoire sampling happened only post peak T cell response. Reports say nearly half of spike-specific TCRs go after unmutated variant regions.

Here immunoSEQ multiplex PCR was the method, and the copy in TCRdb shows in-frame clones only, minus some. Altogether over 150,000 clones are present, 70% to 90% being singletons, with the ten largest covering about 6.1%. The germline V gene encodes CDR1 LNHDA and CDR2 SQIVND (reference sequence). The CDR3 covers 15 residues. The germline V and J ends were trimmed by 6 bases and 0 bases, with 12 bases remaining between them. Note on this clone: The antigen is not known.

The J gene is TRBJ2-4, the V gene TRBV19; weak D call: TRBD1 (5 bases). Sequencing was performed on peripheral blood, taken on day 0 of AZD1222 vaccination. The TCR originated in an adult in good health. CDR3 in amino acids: CASSRQILAKNIQYF. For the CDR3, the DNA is TGTGCCAGTAGCCGACAGATCCTAGCCAAAAACATTCAGTACTTC. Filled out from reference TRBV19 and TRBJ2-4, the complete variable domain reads DGGITQSPKYLFRKEGQNVTLSCEQNLNHDAMYWYRQDPGQGLRLIYYSQIVNDFQKGDIAEGYSVSREKKESFPLTVTSAQKNPTAFYLCASSRQILAKNIQYFGAGTRLSVL.